This T cell receptor beta chain was captured by sequencing in a study of T cell repertoires in cytomegalovirus infection. Study in general: In the study, CMV epitopes included recently identified HLA-C-restricted and well-studied HLA-B-restricted ones. Evidence of both CMV infection and a matching HLA type came from public TCR beta signatures.

TCRdb re-called the reads through MiXCR, storing one row per CDR3 protein. The table shows fewer than 70,000 distinct CDR3 sequences, with roughly 28% occurring only once. The table lists this clonotype with a few counts. The antigen is unknown. The study's findings and limits: HLA-C-restricted CMV clonotypes gave the most frequent clonotype in two of eight donors. Carriers of CMV and the relevant HLA type were discriminated by public TCR beta frequency.

This material consisted of CD8+ T cells from cultured PBMCs, taken from culture after CMV antigen stimulation. This receptor was taken from a human donor in good health (CMV status not recorded). Some clones in this sample may be carry-over from other donors' samples.

For the CDR3, the DNA is TGTGCCAGCAGCGACCCCCCAGGACGGGCGGGAGGCCGGCCGGAGGACACCGGGGAGCTGTTTTTT. Translating gives CASSDPPGRAGGRPEDTGELFF. The rearrangement joins TRBV9 to TRBJ2-2, with TRBD2 identical over 8 bases. Per germline, CDR1 SGDLS and CDR2 YYNGEE. The CDR3 sequence is 22 residues long. Trimming removed 3 bases from V and 3 bases from J; junction bases left unmatched: 25.